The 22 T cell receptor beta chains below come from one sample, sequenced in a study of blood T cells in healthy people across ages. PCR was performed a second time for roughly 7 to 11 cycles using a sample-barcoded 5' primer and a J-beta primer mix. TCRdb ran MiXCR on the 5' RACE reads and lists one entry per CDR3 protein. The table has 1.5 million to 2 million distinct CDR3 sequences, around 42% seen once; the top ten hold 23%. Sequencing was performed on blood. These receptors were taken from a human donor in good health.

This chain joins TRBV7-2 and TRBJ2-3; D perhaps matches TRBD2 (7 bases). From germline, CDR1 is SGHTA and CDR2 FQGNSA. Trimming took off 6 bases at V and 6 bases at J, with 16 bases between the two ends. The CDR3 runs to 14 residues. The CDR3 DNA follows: TGTGCCAGCAGTTGCGGGGGCGAGGGTGATACGCAGTATTTT. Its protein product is CASSCGGEGDTQYF.

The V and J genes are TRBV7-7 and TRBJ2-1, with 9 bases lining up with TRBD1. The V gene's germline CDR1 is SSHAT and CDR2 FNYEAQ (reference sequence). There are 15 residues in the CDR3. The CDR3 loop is CASGSQGAGLDEQFF. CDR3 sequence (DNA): TGTGCTAGCGGCTCACAGGGGGCGGGTTTGGATGAGCAGTTCTTC.

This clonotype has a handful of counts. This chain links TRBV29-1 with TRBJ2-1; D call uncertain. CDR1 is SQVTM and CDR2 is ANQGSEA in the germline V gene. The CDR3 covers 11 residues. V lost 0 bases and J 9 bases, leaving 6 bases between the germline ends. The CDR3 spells CSVEDQAEQFF. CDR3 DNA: TGCAGCGTTGAAGATCAGGCTGAGCAGTTCTTC.

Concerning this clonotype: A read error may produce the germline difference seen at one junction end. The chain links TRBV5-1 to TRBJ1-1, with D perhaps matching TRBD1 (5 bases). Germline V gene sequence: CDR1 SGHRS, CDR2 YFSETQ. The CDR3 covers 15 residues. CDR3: CAGSFTGTWDTEAFF. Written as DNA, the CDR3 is TGCGCCGGCAGCTTTACAGGTACTTGGGACACTGAAGCTTTCTTT. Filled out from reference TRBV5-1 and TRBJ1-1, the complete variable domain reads KAGVTQTPRYLIKTRGQQVTLSCSPISGHRSVSWYQQTPGQGLQFLFEYFSETQRNKGNFPGRFSGRQFSNSRSEMNVSTLELGDSALYLCAGSFTGTWDTEAFFGQGTRLTVV.

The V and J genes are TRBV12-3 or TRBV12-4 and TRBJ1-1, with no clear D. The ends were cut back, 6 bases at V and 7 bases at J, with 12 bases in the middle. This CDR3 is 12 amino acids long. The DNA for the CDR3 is TGTGCCAGCAGCCGTGACGGTCTTGAAGCTTTCTTT. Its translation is CASSRDGLEAFF.

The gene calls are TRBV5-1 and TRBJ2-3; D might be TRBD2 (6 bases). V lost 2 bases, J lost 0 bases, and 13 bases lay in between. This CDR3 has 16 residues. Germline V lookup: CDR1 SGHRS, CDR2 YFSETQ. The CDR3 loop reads CASSFFSGLSTDTQYF. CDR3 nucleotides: TGCGCCAGCAGCTTCTTCAGCGGGCTAAGCACAGATACGCAGTATTTT.

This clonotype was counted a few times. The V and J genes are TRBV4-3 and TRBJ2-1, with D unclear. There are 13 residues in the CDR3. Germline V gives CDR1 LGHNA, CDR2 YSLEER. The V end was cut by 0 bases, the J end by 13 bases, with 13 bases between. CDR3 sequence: CASSQDLTLDQFF. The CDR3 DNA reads TGCGCCAGCAGCCAAGATCTTACCCTCGATCAGTTCTTC.

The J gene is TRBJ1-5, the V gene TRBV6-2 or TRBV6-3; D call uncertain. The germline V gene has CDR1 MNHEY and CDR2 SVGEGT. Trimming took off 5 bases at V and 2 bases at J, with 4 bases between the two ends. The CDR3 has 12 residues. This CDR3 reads CASSNGNQPQHF. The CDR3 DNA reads TGTGCCAGCAGTAATGGCAATCAGCCCCAGCATTTT.

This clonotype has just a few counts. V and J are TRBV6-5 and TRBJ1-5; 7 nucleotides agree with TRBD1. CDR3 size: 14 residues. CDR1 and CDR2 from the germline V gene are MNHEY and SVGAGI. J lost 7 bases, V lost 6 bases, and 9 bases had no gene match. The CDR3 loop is CASSPGTAHQPQHF. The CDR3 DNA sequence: TGTGCCAGCAGCCCCGGGACAGCCCACCAGCCCCAGCATTTT.

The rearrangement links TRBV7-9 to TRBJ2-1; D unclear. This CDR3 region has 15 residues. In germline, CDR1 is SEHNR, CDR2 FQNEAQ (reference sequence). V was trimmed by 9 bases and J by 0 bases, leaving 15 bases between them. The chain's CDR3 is CASILSGFSYNEQFF. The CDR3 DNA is TGTGCCAGTATTCTATCCGGGTTCTCCTACAATGAGCAGTTCTTC.

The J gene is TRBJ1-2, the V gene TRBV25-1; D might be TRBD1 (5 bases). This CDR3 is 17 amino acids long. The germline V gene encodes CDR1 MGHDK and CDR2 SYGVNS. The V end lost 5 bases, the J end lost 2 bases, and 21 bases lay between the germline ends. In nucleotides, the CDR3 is TGTGCCAGCAGTCCCCACTCCCCCGCAGGGACCAACTATGGCTACACCTTC. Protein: CASSPHSPAGTNYGYTF.

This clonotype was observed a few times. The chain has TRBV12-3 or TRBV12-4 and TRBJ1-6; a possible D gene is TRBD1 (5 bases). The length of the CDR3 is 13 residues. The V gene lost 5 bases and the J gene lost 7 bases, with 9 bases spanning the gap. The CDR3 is CASSRRGNSPLHF. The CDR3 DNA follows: TGTGCCAGCAGTCGACGGGGGAATTCACCCCTCCACTTT.

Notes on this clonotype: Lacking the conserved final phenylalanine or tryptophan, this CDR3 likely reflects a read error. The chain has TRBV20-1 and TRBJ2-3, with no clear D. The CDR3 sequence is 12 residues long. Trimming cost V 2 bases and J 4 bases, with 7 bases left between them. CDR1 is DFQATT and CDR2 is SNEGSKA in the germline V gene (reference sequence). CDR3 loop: CSARQGPDTQYL. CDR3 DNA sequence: TGCAGTGCTAGACAAGGTCCAGATACGCAGTATCTT.

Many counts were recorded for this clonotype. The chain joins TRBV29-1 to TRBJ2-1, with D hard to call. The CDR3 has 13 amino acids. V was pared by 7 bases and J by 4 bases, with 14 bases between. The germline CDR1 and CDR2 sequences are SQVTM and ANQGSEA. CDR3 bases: TGCAGCGGGACGGCCTCCACGTACAATGAGCAGTTCTTC. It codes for CSGTASTYNEQFF.

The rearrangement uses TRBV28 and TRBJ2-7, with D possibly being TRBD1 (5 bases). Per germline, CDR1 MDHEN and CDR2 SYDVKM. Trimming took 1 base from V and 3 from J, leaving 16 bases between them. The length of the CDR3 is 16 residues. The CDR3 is CASSLSNGHVGYEQYF. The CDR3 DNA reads TGTGCCAGCAGTTTATCAAACGGACACGTAGGCTACGAGCAGTACTTC.

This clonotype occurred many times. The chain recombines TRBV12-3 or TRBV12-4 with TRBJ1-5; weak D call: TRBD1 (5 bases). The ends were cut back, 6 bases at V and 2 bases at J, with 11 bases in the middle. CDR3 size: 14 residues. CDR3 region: CASSWGGGNQPQHF. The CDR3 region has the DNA TGTGCCAGCAGCTGGGGGGGTGGCAATCAGCCCCAGCATTTT.

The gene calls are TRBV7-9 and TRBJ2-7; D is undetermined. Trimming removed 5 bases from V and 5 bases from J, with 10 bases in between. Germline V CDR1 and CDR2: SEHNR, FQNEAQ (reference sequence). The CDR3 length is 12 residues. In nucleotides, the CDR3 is TGTGCCAGCAGCACTATACTCCACGAGCAGTACTTC. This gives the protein CASSTILHEQYF.

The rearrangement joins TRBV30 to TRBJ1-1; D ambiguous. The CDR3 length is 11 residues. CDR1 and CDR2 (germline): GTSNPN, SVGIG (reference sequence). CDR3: CAHQQLFEAFF. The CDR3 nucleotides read TGTGCTCACCAACAGCTATTTGAAGCTTTCTTT.

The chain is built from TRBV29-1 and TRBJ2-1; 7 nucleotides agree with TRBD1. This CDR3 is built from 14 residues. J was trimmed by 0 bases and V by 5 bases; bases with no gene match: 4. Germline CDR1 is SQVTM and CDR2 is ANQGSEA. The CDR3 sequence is CSVTRGTSYNEQFF. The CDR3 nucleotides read TGCAGCGTTACCAGGGGGACCTCCTACAATGAGCAGTTCTTC.

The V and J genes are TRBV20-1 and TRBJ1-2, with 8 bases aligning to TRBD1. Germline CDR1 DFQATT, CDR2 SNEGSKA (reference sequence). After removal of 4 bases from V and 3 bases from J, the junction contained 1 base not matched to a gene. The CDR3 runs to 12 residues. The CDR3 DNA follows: TGCAGTGCTAAGGACAGGGACTATGGCTACACCTTC. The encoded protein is CSAKDRDYGYTF.

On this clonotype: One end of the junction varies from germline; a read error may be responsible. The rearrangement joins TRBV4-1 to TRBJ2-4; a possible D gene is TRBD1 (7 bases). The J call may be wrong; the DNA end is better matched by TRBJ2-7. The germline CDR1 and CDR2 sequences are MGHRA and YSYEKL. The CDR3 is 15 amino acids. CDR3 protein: CAGSQAEGAYSEQYF. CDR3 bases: TGCGCCGGCAGCCAAGCGGAGGGGGCGTATTCCGAGCAGTACTTC.

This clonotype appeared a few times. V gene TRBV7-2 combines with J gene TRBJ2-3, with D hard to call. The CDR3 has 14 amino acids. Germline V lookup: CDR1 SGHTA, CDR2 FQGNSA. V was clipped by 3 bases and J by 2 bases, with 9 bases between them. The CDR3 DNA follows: TGTGCCAGCAGCTTCCTCCAGAACACAGATACGCAGTATTTT. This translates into CASSFLQNTDTQYF.